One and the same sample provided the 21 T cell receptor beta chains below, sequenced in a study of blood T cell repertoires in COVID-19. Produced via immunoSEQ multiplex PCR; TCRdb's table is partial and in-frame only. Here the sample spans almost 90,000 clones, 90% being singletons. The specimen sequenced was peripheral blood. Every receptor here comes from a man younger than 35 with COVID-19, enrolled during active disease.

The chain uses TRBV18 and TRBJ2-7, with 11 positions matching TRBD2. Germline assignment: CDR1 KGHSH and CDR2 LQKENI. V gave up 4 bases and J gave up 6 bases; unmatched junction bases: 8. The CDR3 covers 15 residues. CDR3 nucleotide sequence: TGTGCCAGCTCACTGTCGCTAGCGGGAGGAAGCGAGCAGTACTTC. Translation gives CASSLSLAGGSEQYF.

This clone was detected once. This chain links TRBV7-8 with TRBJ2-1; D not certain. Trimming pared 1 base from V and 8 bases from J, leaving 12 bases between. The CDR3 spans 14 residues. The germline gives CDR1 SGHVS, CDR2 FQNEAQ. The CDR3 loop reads CASSLVFDRDEQFF. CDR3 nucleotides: TGTGCCAGCAGCTTAGTTTTCGACCGGGATGAGCAGTTCTTC.

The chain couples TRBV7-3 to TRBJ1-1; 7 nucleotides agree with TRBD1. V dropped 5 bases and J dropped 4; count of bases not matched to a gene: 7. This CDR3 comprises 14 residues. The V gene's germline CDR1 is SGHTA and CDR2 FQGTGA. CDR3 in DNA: TGTGCCAGCAGCCCCCAAGGGGGCAGCACTGAAGCTTTCTTT. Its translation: CASSPQGGSTEAFF.

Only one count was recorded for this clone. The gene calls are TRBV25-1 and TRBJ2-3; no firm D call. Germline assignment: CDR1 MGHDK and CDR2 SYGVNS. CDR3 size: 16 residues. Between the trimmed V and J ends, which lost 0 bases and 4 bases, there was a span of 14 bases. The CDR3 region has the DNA TGTGCCAGCAGTGAATATCTAACGAAGAACTCAGATACGCAGTATTTT. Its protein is CASSEYLTKNSDTQYF.

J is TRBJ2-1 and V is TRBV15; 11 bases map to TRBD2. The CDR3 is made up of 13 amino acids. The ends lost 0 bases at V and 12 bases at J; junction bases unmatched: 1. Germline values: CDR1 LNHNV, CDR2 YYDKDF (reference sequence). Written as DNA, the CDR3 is TGTGCCACCAGCAGAGATAGCGGGAGGGGGCAGTTCTTC. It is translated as CATSRDSGRGQFF.

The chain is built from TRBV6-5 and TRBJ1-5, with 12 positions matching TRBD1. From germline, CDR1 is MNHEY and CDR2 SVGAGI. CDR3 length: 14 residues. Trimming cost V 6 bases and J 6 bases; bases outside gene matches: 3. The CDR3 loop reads CASSGTGGGQPQHF. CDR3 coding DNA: TGTGCCAGCAGCGGGACAGGGGGCGGTCAGCCCCAGCATTTT.

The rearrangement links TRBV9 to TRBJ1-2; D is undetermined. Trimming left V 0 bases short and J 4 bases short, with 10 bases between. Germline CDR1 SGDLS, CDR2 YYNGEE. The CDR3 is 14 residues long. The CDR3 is CASSVGGGSYGYTF. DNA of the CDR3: TGTGCCAGCAGCGTAGGAGGAGGGAGCTATGGCTACACCTTC.

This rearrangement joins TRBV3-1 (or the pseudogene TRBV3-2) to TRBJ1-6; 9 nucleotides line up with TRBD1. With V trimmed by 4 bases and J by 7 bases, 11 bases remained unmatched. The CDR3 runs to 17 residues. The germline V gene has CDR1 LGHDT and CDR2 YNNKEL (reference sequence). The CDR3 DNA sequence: TGTGCCAGCAGCCCCCGCCACCGGACAGGGGCCAATTCACCCCTCCACTTT. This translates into CASSPRHRTGANSPLHF.

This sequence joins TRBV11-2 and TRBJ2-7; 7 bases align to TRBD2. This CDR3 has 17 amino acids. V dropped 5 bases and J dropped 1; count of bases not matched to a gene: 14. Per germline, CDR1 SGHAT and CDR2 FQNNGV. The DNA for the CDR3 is TGTGCCAGCAGCCCAACTCGACGGGAGGAGAGATCCTACGAGCAGTACTTC. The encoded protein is CASSPTRREERSYEQYF.

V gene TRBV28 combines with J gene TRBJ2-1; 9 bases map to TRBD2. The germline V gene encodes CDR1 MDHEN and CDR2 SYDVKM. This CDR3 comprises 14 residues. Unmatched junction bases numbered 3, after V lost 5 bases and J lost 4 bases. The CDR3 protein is CASSKLAGYNEQFF. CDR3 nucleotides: TGTGCCAGCAGTAAACTAGCGGGTTACAATGAGCAGTTCTTC.

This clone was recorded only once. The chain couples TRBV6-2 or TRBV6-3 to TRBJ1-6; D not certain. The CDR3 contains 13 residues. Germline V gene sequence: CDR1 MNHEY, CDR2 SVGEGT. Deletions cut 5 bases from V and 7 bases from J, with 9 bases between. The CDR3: CASSLEPNSPLHF. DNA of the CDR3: TGTGCCAGCAGTCTAGAACCGAATTCACCCCTCCACTTT.

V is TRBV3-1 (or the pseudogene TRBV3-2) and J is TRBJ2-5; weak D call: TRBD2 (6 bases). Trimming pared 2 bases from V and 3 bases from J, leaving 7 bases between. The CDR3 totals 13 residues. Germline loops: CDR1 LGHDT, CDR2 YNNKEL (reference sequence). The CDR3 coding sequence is TGTGCCAGCAGCCAACGGGAGAAAGAGACCCAGTACTTC. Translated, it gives CASSQREKETQYF.

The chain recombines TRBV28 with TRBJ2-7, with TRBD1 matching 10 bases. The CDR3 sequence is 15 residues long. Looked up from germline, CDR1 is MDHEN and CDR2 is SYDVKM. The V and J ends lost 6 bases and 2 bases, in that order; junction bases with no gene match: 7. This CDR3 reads CASRGTGTGAYEQYF. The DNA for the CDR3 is TGTGCCAGCAGAGGAACCGGGACAGGGGCCTACGAGCAGTACTTC.

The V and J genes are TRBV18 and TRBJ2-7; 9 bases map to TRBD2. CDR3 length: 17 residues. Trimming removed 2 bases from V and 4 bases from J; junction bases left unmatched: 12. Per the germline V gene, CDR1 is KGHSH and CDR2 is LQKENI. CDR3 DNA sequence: TGTGCCAGCTCACCAAAAACCCCCGGGACTAGCATGTACGAGCAGTACTTC. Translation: CASSPKTPGTSMYEQYF.

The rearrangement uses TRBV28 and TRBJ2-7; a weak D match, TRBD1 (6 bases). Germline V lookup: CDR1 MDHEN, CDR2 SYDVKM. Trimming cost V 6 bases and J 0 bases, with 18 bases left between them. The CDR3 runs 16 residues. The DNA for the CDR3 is TGTGCCAGCAGCCAACCGGACAGCGACTTCTCCTACGAGCAGTACTTC. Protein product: CASSQPDSDFSYEQYF. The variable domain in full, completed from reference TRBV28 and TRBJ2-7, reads DVKVTQSSRYLVKRTGEKVFLECVQDMDHENMFWYRQDPGLGLRLIYFSYDVKMKEKGDIPEGYSVSREKKERFSLILESASTNQTSMYLCASSQPDSDFSYEQYFGPGTRLTVT.

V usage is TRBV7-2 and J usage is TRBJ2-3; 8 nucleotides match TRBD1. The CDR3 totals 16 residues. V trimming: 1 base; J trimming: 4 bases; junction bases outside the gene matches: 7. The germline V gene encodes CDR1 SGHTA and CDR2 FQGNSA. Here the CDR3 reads CASSLVRTGTADTQYF. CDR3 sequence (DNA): TGTGCCAGCAGCTTAGTAAGGACAGGGACGGCAGATACGCAGTATTTT.

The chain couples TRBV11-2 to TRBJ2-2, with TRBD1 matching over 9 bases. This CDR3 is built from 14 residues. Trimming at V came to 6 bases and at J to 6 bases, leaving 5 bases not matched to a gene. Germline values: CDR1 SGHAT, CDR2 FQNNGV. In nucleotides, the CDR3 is TGTGCCAGCAGTGGACAGGGGATGGCCGGGGAGCTGTTTTTT. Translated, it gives CASSGQGMAGELFF. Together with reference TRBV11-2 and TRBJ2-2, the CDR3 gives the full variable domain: EAGVAQSPRYKIIEKRQSVAFWCNPISGHATLYWYQQILGQGPKLLIQFQNNGVVDDSQLPKDRFSAERLKGVDSTLKIQPAKLEDSAVYLCASSGQGMAGELFFGEGSRLTVL.

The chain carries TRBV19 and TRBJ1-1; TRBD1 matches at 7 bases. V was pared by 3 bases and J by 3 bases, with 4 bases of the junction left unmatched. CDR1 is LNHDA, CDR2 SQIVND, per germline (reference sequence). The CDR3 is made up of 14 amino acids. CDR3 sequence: CASSIAGGYTEAFF. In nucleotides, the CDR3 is TGTGCCAGTAGTATTGCAGGGGGTTACACTGAAGCTTTCTTT. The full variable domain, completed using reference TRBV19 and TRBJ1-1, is DGGITQSPKYLFRKEGQNVTLSCEQNLNHDAMYWYRQDPGQGLRLIYYSQIVNDFQKGDIAEGYSVSREKKESFPLTVTSAQKNPTAFYLCASSIAGGYTEAFFGQGTRLTVV.

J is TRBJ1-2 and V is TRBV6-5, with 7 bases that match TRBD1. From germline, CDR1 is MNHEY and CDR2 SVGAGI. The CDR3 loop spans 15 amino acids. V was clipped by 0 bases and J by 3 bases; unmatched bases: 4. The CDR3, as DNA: TGTGCCAGCAGTTACTCCGGGACAGTCGACTATGGCTACACCTTC. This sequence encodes CASSYSGTVDYGYTF.

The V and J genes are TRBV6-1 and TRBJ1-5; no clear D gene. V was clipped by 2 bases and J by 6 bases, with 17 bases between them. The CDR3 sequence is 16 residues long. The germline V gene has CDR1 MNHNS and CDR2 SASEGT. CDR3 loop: CASSELGGLRRQPQHF. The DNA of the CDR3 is TGTGCCAGCAGTGAACTGGGAGGACTCCGGCGTCAGCCCCAGCATTTT.

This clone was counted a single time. The chain's CDR3 is CAWSKGQGNSPLHF. The CDR3, as DNA: TGTGCCTGGAGTAAAGGACAGGGGAATTCACCCCTCCACTTT. J is TRBJ1-6 and V is TRBV30, with TRBD1 matching 9 bases. The CDR3 length is 14 residues. Per the germline V gene, CDR1 is GTSNPN and CDR2 is SVGIG (reference sequence). The V gene end was trimmed by 2 bases and the J gene end by 7 bases; junction bases not matched to a gene: 3.